This T cell receptor beta chain was obtained from a study of PD-L1 blockade in urothelial cancer. Produced via immunoSEQ multiplex PCR; TCRdb's table is partial and in-frame only. The table records some 22,000 clones, 90% to 95% of them present only once. The germline V gene encodes CDR1 MNHEY and CDR2 SMNVEV (reference sequence). Germline trimming cut 3 bases from V and 4 bases from J; bases unmatched to any gene: 12. This CDR3 spans 16 amino acids. The time point here: peripheral blood 6 weeks after treatment start. The receptor was isolated from a woman aged 55-69 years with urothelial cancer. J is TRBJ2-7 and V is TRBV27; 7 bases map to TRBD2. Sequenced material: PBMCs, taken around atezolizumab (anti-PD-L1) treatment. The CDR3 coding sequence is TGTGCCAGCAGTTTCCTGGGGAGGGCCGTCCGATACGAGCAGTACTTC. Residues: CASSFLGRAVRYEQYF.